The 24 T cell receptor beta chains given below trace back to one sample, sequenced in a study of blood T cell repertoires in COVID-19. Some clones are missing from TCRdb's copy, which holds only in-frame ones; the method was immunoSEQ multiplex PCR. The sample yields almost 95,000 clones, around 81% seen once. Sequenced input: peripheral blood. These receptor sequences come from a man aged 60 to 69 with acute or convalescent COVID-19.

The V gene is TRBV24-1, the J gene TRBJ2-7, with TRBD1 identical over 8 bases. The V gene end was trimmed by 10 bases and the J gene end by 5 bases; junction bases not matched to a gene: 6. This CDR3 has 12 residues. The germline CDR1 and CDR2 sequences are KGHDR and SFDVKD. The CDR3 spells CATSDRAHEQYF. CDR3 DNA sequence: TGTGCCACATCGGACAGGGCGCACGAGCAGTACTTC.

This chain uses TRBV27 with TRBJ2-2; D not resolved. CDR3 length: 15 amino acids. The germline V gene has CDR1 MNHEY and CDR2 SMNVEV (reference sequence). Trimming pared 0 bases from V and 2 bases from J, leaving 7 bases between. CDR3 DNA: TGTGCCAGCAGTTTATCGAACAGAAACACCGGGGAGCTGTTTTTT. Translation gives CASSLSNRNTGELFF.

The rearrangement links TRBV7-8 to TRBJ1-1; possible D gene TRBD1, 5 bases. The germline V and J ends were trimmed by 5 bases and 0 bases, with 10 bases remaining between them. This CDR3 is built from 14 residues. CDR1 and CDR2 (germline): SGHVS, FQNEAQ. The CDR3 coding sequence is TGTGCCAGCAGCCAACAGGTCATGAACACTGAAGCTTTCTTT. Encoded protein: CASSQQVMNTEAFF.

The chain combines TRBV19 with TRBJ2-2; D is ambiguous. The CDR3 is made up of 14 amino acids. V lost 4 bases to trimming and J lost 0 bases, with 6 bases between them. The germline V gene encodes CDR1 LNHDA and CDR2 SQIVND (reference sequence). CDR3 protein: CASSTGPNTGELFF. The CDR3 bases are TGTGCCAGTAGTACGGGTCCGAACACCGGGGAGCTGTTTTTT.

The genes are TRBV30 and TRBJ2-1, with D uncertain. The CDR3 length is 14 residues. V was shortened by 3 bases and J by 4 bases, with 13 bases between the two germline ends. In germline, CDR1 is GTSNPN, CDR2 SVGIG (reference sequence). The CDR3 nucleotides read TGTGCCTGGAGCCCCAGAAGAGGTTACAATGAGCAGTTCTTC. Protein: CAWSPRRGYNEQFF.

The chain recombines TRBV19 with TRBJ1-1, with TRBD1 matching over 7 bases. V shed 8 bases, J shed 4 bases, and the junction held 1 base outside the gene matches. CDR1 is LNHDA, CDR2 SQIVND, per germline (reference sequence). The CDR3 has 11 residues. The CDR3 nucleotides read TGTGCCAGTGCAGGGGGCACTGAAGCTTTCTTT. Protein sequence: CASAGGTEAFF.

J is TRBJ1-3 and V is TRBV5-1, with unresolved D. Germline assignment: CDR1 SGHRS and CDR2 YFSETQ. V lost 2 bases and J 0 bases, leaving 12 bases between the germline ends. The CDR3 length is 16 residues. CDR3 DNA: TGCGCCAGCAGCTTAATGGACTCTCCCTCTGGAAACACCATATATTTT. Translation: CASSLMDSPSGNTIYF.

The chain recombines TRBV4-3 with TRBJ2-4; no firm D call. CDR3 size: 16 residues. CDR1 and CDR2 from the germline V gene are LGHNA and YSLEER. The V and J ends lost 0 bases and 1 base respectively, with 10 bases between them. Written as DNA, the CDR3 is TGCGCCAGCAGCCAAGATATAGAAGTTGCCAAAAACATTCAGTACTTC. It translates to CASSQDIEVAKNIQYF.

The CDR3 DNA reads as TGTGCCAGCAGCTTCCAGGGTGGGGCCGATAGTTCACCCCTCCACTTT. It is translated as CASSFQGGADSSPLHF. The rearrangement uses TRBV7-3 and TRBJ1-6; perhaps TRBD1 as D (5 bases). The length of the CDR3 is 16 residues. Deletions cut 3 bases from V and 9 bases from J, with 18 bases between. Germline CDR1 reads SGHTA; CDR2 reads FQGTGA.

Comment on this clone: Other DNA sequences within the sample encode an identical CDR3. The rearrangement uses TRBV2 and TRBJ1-2; D unclear. The CDR3 loop spans 12 amino acids. CDR1 and CDR2 from the germline V gene are SNHLY and FYNNEI. Deletions cut 4 bases from V and 4 bases from J, with 7 bases between. The CDR3 region has the DNA TGTGCCAGCAGTGGAGGGCTCTATGGCTACACCTTC. This gives the protein CASSGGLYGYTF.

This rearrangement joins TRBV19 to TRBJ1-2; 7 nucleotides agree with TRBD1. CDR1 is LNHDA and CDR2 is SQIVND in the germline V gene (reference sequence). CDR3 length: 14 amino acids. V trimming: 5 bases; J trimming: 2 bases; junction bases outside the gene matches: 5. CDR3: CASSLLDRNYGYTF. In nucleotides, the CDR3 is TGTGCCAGTAGTCTACTGGACAGGAACTATGGCTACACCTTC.

The V call is TRBV16, the J call TRBJ1-1, with 8 bases fitting TRBD1. The CDR3 has 13 amino acids. Germline V CDR1 and CDR2: KGHSY, FQNENV. With V trimmed by 2 bases and J by 4 bases, 0 bases remained unmatched. CDR3 amino acids: CASSQQGATEAFF. For the CDR3, the DNA is TGTGCCAGCAGCCAACAGGGGGCCACTGAAGCTTTCTTT.

This rearrangement joins TRBV27 to TRBJ1-2; 8 nucleotides align to TRBD1. Trimming removed 6 bases from V and 4 bases from J; junction bases left unmatched: 13. Germline assignment: CDR1 MNHEY and CDR2 SMNVEV (reference sequence). The CDR3 contains 16 residues. CDR3 nucleotide sequence: TGTGCCAGCAGATCCATCTCAGGGGGCGCAACCTATGGCTACACCTTC. Protein product: CASRSISGGATYGYTF.

The rearrangement uses TRBV6-5 and TRBJ2-3, with 13 bases lining up with TRBD2. With V trimmed by 6 bases and J by 3 bases, 3 bases remained unmatched. Germline assignment: CDR1 MNHEY and CDR2 SVGAGI. The CDR3 spans 15 residues. The CDR3 DNA is TGTGCCAGCAGGGGACTAGCGGGGAAGACAGATACGCAGTATTTT. Translated, it gives CASRGLAGKTDTQYF.

In DNA, the CDR3 is TGTGCCTGGAGTTTTGAAGGGGCCGATGGATACGAGCAGTACTTC. It encodes CAWSFEGADGYEQYF. V and J are TRBV30 and TRBJ2-7, with D possibly TRBD1 on 5 matching bases. V shed 2 bases and J shed 4 bases, with 18 bases lying between them. This CDR3 region has 15 residues. Germline values: CDR1 GTSNPN, CDR2 SVGIG (reference sequence).

J is TRBJ2-7 and V is TRBV5-4; the D gene is possibly TRBD1 (6 bases). Deletions cut 0 bases from V and 7 bases from J, with 14 bases between. Germline CDR1 reads SGHNT; CDR2 reads YYREEE (reference sequence). The CDR3 runs to 14 residues. CDR3 sequence: CASSLVQGTGEQYF. The CDR3 DNA is TGTGCCAGCAGCTTGGTGCAGGGGACGGGGGAGCAGTACTTC.

The chain carries TRBV7-3 and TRBJ2-7; D not resolved. In germline, CDR1 is SGHTA, CDR2 FQGTGA. This CDR3 has 14 residues. The V and J ends lost 0 bases and 3 bases respectively, with 9 bases between them. This CDR3 reads CASSLTPGNYEQYF. In DNA, the CDR3 is TGTGCCAGCAGCTTAACGCCAGGAAACTACGAGCAGTACTTC.

V usage is TRBV9 and J usage is TRBJ2-7; 11 bases fit TRBD2. CDR1 and CDR2 from the germline V gene are SGDLS and YYNGEE. The CDR3 length is 16 residues. V lost 0 bases to trimming and J lost 3 bases; unmatched junction nucleotides: 5. CDR3 coding DNA: TGTGCCAGCAGCGTAGCTAGCGGGGGGACTTTCTACGAGCAGTACTTC. Protein product: CASSVASGGTFYEQYF.

The chain links TRBV11-2 to TRBJ2-7; TRBD2 matches 8 bases. Germline V gene sequence: CDR1 SGHAT, CDR2 FQNNGV. J gave up 0 bases and V 7 bases, and 17 bases lay outside the gene matches. There are 18 residues in the CDR3. The chain's CDR3 is CASTPSPGSGASSYEQYF. The CDR3 DNA reads as TGTGCCAGCACCCCCTCCCCTGGTAGCGGGGCGAGCTCCTACGAGCAGTACTTC.

The CDR3 DNA reads TGTGCCAGCAGCTTGGACAGGGGGCGAAATGGCTACACCTTC. Encoded protein: CASSLDRGRNGYTF. The V call is TRBV5-5, the J call TRBJ1-2, with 9 nucleotides matching TRBD1. Germline V lookup: CDR1 SGHKS, CDR2 YYEKEE (reference sequence). Trimming cost V 0 bases and J 6 bases; bases outside gene matches: 3. This CDR3 contains 14 residues. The variable domain in full, with the rest retrieved from reference TRBV5-5 and TRBJ1-2, is DAGVTQSPTHLIKTRGQQVTLRCSPISGHKSVSWYQQVLGQGPQFIFQYYEKEERGRGNFPDRFSARQFPNYSSELNVNALLLGDSALYLCASSLDRGRNGYTFGSGTRLTVV.

J is TRBJ1-1 and V is TRBV7-2, with D maybe TRBD1 (6 bases). The germline CDR1 and CDR2 sequences are SGHTA and FQGNSA. The CDR3 is made up of 15 amino acids. The V gene lost 7 bases and the J gene lost 1 base, with 16 bases spanning the gap. Here the CDR3 DNA reads TGTGCCAGCATTCTCTTCTCGGGACAGAACACTGAAGCTTTCTTT. Residues: CASILFSGQNTEAFF.

The rearrangement links TRBV11-3 to TRBJ2-2; TRBD2 agrees at 8 bases. With 2 bases clipped from V and 5 bases from J, the junction kept 10 bases outside the gene matches. In germline, CDR1 is SGHNT, CDR2 YENEEA. CDR3 length: 17 residues. The CDR3 DNA reads TGTGCCAGCAGCTTACTCCCCCCCGGGAGGGATACCGGGGAGCTGTTTTTT. Translating gives CASSLLPPGRDTGELFF. Full variable domain (remainder filled in from reference TRBV11-3 and TRBJ2-2): EAGVVQSPRYKIIEKKQPVAFWCNPISGHNTLYWYLQNLGQGPELLIRYENEEAVDDSQLPKDRFSAERLKGVDSTLKIQPAELGDSAVYLCASSLLPPGRDTGELFFGEGSRLTVL.

This chain uses TRBV6-1 with TRBJ1-5; no reliable D call. This CDR3 contains 16 residues. Trimming stripped 0 bases from V and 0 bases from J, with 9 bases between. Germline V gene lookup returns CDR1 MNHNS and CDR2 SASEGT. This chain's CDR3 is CASSEALFYSNQPQHF. The CDR3 DNA sequence: TGTGCCAGCAGTGAAGCGTTGTTCTATAGCAATCAGCCCCAGCATTTT.

This sequence joins TRBV2 and TRBJ1-5; the match to TRBD1 covers 11 bases. V lost 3 bases and J lost 8; bases outside the gene matches: 6. CDR3 length: 15 residues. Germline CDR1 and CDR2: SNHLY and FYNNEI. CDR3: CASSEGQGEWEPQHF. The CDR3 DNA reads TGTGCCAGCAGTGAGGGACAGGGGGAATGGGAGCCCCAGCATTTT.